These 30 T cell receptor beta chains originate from one sample sequenced in a study of technical replicates of blood from a few donors. TCRdb's copy holds only in-frame clones and misses some; the assay was immunoSEQ multiplex PCR. The table lists tens of thousands of clones, about 88% of them singletons. What was sequenced was T cells isolated from PBMCs. These receptors all come from a human donor in good health.

The chain links TRBV19 to TRBJ2-3; D possibly corresponds to TRBD2 (6 bases). Germline V gene lookup returns CDR1 LNHDA and CDR2 SQIVND (reference sequence). V lost 4 bases to trimming and J lost 4 bases, with 12 bases between them. This CDR3 spans 14 amino acids. As DNA, the CDR3 is TGTGCCAGTAGTAGCGGGACCGGGGCAGATACGCAGTATTTT. Amino acid sequence: CASSSGTGADTQYF.

The V call is TRBV27, the J call TRBJ2-1; 10 bases align to TRBD1. With 9 bases clipped from V and 1 base from J, the junction kept 15 bases outside the gene matches. The CDR3 runs to 18 residues. Germline V gene data show CDR1 as MNHEY and CDR2 as SMNVEV (reference sequence). CDR3 bases: TGTGCCAGTCCGGGACAGGGGACTGAATCGGGGTCCTACAATGAGCAGTTCTTC. It encodes CASPGQGTESGSYNEQFF.

V gene TRBV19 combines with J gene TRBJ2-1; 9 bases fit TRBD1. The CDR3 contains 14 residues. V trimming: 6 bases; J trimming: 3 bases; junction bases outside the gene matches: 3. Germline loops: CDR1 LNHDA, CDR2 SQIVND (reference sequence). The CDR3 protein is CASRPGQGYNEQFF. The DNA of the CDR3 is TGTGCCAGTAGACCGGGACAGGGCTACAATGAGCAGTTCTTC.

The genes are TRBV7-2 and TRBJ2-7; D remains unclear. The V end lost 5 bases, the J end lost 3 bases, and 14 bases lay between the germline ends. Germline V gives CDR1 SGHTA, CDR2 FQGNSA. The CDR3 is made up of 14 amino acids. Here the CDR3 reads CASSLDTIDYEQYF. The CDR3 DNA follows: TGTGCCAGCAGCCTCGACACCATAGACTACGAGCAGTACTTC.

This chain uses TRBV28 with TRBJ1-3; 7 bases are a match to TRBD1. Germline CDR1 is MDHEN and CDR2 is SYDVKM. With V trimmed by 5 bases and J by 3 bases, 4 bases remained unmatched. The length of the CDR3 is 14 residues. Here the CDR3 reads CASSTGAFGNTIYF. The CDR3 bases are TGTGCCAGCAGTACAGGGGCCTTTGGAAACACCATATATTTT.

The gene calls are TRBV5-1 and TRBJ1-2; TRBD1 is a possible D gene (5 bases). CDR1 SGHRS and CDR2 YFSETQ come from the germline V gene. The length of the CDR3 is 11 residues. Trimming removed 7 bases from V and 6 bases from J, with 10 bases in between. CDR3 loop: CASRGDHGYTF. The CDR3 DNA is TGCGCCAGCCGGGGGGACCATGGCTACACCTTC.

The V and J genes are TRBV7-8 and TRBJ1-1, with D perhaps matching TRBD1 (5 bases). The V gene's germline CDR1 is SGHVS and CDR2 FQNEAQ. V was cut by 1 base and J by 6 bases, with 9 bases left in between. This CDR3 has 13 residues. The DNA of the CDR3 is TGTGCCAGCAGCTTAGTCCAGGGCCCTGAAGCTTTCTTT. It is translated as CASSLVQGPEAFF.

This clone was picked up a small number of times. The chain combines TRBV6-4 with TRBJ1-1; 7 nucleotides line up with TRBD1. The germline CDR1 and CDR2 sequences are MRHNA and SNTAGT. The CDR3 contains 12 residues. With V trimmed by 3 bases and J by 7 bases, 2 bases remained unmatched. The CDR3 DNA reads TGTGCCAGCAGTGATAACAGGGGTGAAGCTTTCTTT. It yields the protein CASSDNRGEAFF.

This sequence joins TRBV4-3 and TRBJ2-1, with no clear D. The CDR3 extends over 15 amino acids. Trimming cost V 0 bases and J 4 bases, with 10 bases left between them. Germline assignment: CDR1 LGHNA and CDR2 YSLEER. CDR3 residues: CASSQDQVSYNEQFF. Written as DNA, the CDR3 is TGCGCCAGCAGCCAAGACCAGGTTTCATACAATGAGCAGTTCTTC.

V usage is TRBV2 and J usage is TRBJ2-1; possible D gene TRBD2, 5 bases. Trimming shortened V by 7 bases and J by 5 bases, and 12 bases separated the two germline ends. CDR3 length: 13 residues. The germline V gene encodes CDR1 SNHLY and CDR2 FYNNEI. The CDR3 region has the DNA TGTGCCAGCAAGGAGGAGCAACACAATGAGCAGTTCTTC. It translates to CASKEEQHNEQFF. Full variable domain (remainder filled in from reference TRBV2 and TRBJ2-1): EPEVTQTPSHQVTQMGQEVILRCVPISNHLYFYWYRQILGQKVEFLVSFYNNEISEKSEIFDDQFSVERPDGSNFTLKIRSTKLEDSAMYFCASKEEQHNEQFFGPGTRLTVL.

The chain joins TRBV19 to TRBJ1-4; D might be TRBD1 (5 bases). This CDR3 has 14 residues. CDR1 is LNHDA and CDR2 is SQIVND in the germline V gene (reference sequence). V lost 5 bases to trimming and J lost 8 bases, with 15 bases between them. The CDR3 sequence: CASSGASPREKLFF. In DNA form, the CDR3 reads TGTGCCAGTAGTGGGGCCTCCCCCAGGGAAAAACTGTTTTTT.

The genes are TRBV20-1 and TRBJ2-1; no clear D gene. The germline gives CDR1 DFQATT, CDR2 SNEGSKA (reference sequence). V was pared by 6 bases and J by 8 bases, with 11 bases between. This CDR3 has 11 amino acids. The CDR3 region is CSAAWLDEQFF. The CDR3 DNA follows: TGCAGTGCCGCTTGGTTAGATGAGCAGTTCTTC.

The V gene is TRBV19, the J gene TRBJ1-5, with D maybe TRBD1 (6 bases). CDR3 length equals 16 residues. The germline V gene has CDR1 LNHDA and CDR2 SQIVND (reference sequence). V gave up 0 bases and J gave up 7 bases, with 16 bases separating them. The CDR3 DNA is TGTGCCAGTAGTATAGAGCGGGGGCAGGGTCTCCAGCCCCAGCATTTT. Translation: CASSIERGQGLQPQHF.

This chain joins TRBV5-1 and TRBJ2-1; 10 nucleotides line up with TRBD2. From germline, CDR1 is SGHRS and CDR2 YFSETQ. This CDR3 has 16 residues. J gave up 8 bases and V 0 bases, and 8 bases lay outside the gene matches. The CDR3 here is CASSLAQREGWDEQFF. The CDR3 nucleotides are TGCGCCAGCAGCTTGGCCCAGCGGGAGGGCTGGGATGAGCAGTTCTTC. Supplemented by reference TRBV5-1 and TRBJ2-1, the full variable domain reads KAGVTQTPRYLIKTRGQQVTLSCSPISGHRSVSWYQQTPGQGLQFLFEYFSETQRNKGNFPGRFSGRQFSNSRSEMNVSTLELGDSALYLCASSLAQREGWDEQFFGPGTRLTVL.

The V and J genes are TRBV9 and TRBJ1-1, with 7 bases fitting TRBD1. Losses at the gene ends were 3 bases for V and 0 bases for J; bases not matched to a gene: 8. Germline V gene sequence: CDR1 SGDLS, CDR2 YYNGEE. The CDR3 is 16 amino acids. Here the CDR3 reads CASSGLTGRMNTEAFF. The CDR3 DNA reads TGTGCCAGCAGCGGACTGACAGGGCGTATGAACACTGAAGCTTTCTTT.

This chain connects TRBV29-1 to TRBJ2-7, with 9 nucleotides matching TRBD1. Germline V gene sequence: CDR1 SQVTM, CDR2 ANQGSEA. This CDR3 has 14 residues. V was pared by 6 bases and J by 4 bases, with 10 bases of the junction left unmatched. The CDR3 sequence is CSVARDREIYEQYF. CDR3 sequence (DNA): TGCAGCGTAGCCCGGGACAGGGAGATATACGAGCAGTACTTC.

The V gene is TRBV9, the J gene TRBJ1-3; perhaps TRBD1 as D (5 bases). Germline assignment: CDR1 SGDLS and CDR2 YYNGEE. Trimming shortened V by 0 bases and J by 0 bases, and 7 bases separated the two germline ends. CDR3 size: 15 residues. Written as DNA, the CDR3 is TGTGCCAGCAGCGTAGAAGGGGCCTCTGGAAACACCATATATTTT. Translation gives CASSVEGASGNTIYF.

The rearrangement joins TRBV5-6 to TRBJ2-5, with 8 bases identical to TRBD1. The junction had 6 bases not matched to a gene; V was cut back by 0 bases and J by 5 bases. Germline V lookup: CDR1 SGHDT, CDR2 YYEEEE. CDR3 size: 15 residues. The CDR3 DNA is TGTGCCAGCAGCTTGGCCCAGGGGGCAGGGGAGACCCAGTACTTC. Translating it yields CASSLAQGAGETQYF.

V usage is TRBV27 and J usage is TRBJ2-2, with D maybe TRBD1 (6 bases). Trimming took 5 bases from V and 5 from J, leaving 9 bases between them. The germline V gene has CDR1 MNHEY and CDR2 SMNVEV (reference sequence). This CDR3 has 13 amino acids. For the CDR3, the DNA is TGTGCCAGCAGTCCCGGACAGACCGGGGAGCTGTTTTTT. This gives the protein CASSPGQTGELFF.

The chain is built from TRBV9 and TRBJ2-3; 8 bases agree with TRBD1. CDR3 size: 14 residues. The J segment lost 4 bases and the V segment lost 3 bases, leaving 4 bases of the junction unmatched. Per the germline V gene, CDR1 is SGDLS and CDR2 is YYNGEE. As DNA, the CDR3 is TGTGCCAGCAGCGGGACAGGGCGGGCAGATACGCAGTATTTT. Protein product: CASSGTGRADTQYF. The full variable domain, its missing parts supplied by reference TRBV9 and TRBJ2-3, is DSGVTQTPKHLITATGQRVTLRCSPRSGDLSVYWYQQSLDQGLQFLIQYYNGEERAKGNILERFSAQQFPDLHSELNLSSLELGDSALYFCASSGTGRADTQYFGPGTRLTVL.

The chain employs TRBV11-2 and TRBJ1-1; no reliable D call. The CDR3 contains 13 residues. Trimming removed 5 bases at V and 4 bases at J, with 11 bases between. The germline V gene has CDR1 SGHAT and CDR2 FQNNGV. CDR3 residues: CASSLSLGTEAFF. The CDR3 DNA is TGTGCCAGCAGCCTATCTCTTGGCACTGAAGCTTTCTTT.

This clone was found a few times. The gene calls are TRBV10-1 and TRBJ2-2; the D is unclear. Germline loops: CDR1 WNHNN, CDR2 SYGVQD (reference sequence). V gave up 4 bases and J gave up 7 bases, with 4 bases separating them. The CDR3 is made up of 11 amino acids. This CDR3 is CASSAGGELFF. The CDR3 DNA follows: TGCGCCAGCAGTGCCGGCGGGGAGCTGTTTTTT.

This chain joins TRBV25-1 and TRBJ2-5; D might be TRBD2 (5 bases). With 1 base removed from V and 3 bases from J, the gap between germline ends came to 12 bases. Germline values: CDR1 MGHDK, CDR2 SYGVNS. CDR3 length: 15 residues. The CDR3 loop is CASSESGRTEETQYF. CDR3 DNA: TGTGCCAGCAGTGAATCTGGAAGGACTGAAGAGACCCAGTACTTC.

This clone was found once. The chain uses TRBV5-6 and TRBJ1-4, with TRBD1 matching 7 bases. V trimming: 4 bases; J trimming: 4 bases; junction bases outside the gene matches: 16. The CDR3 has 18 amino acids. Germline loops: CDR1 SGHDT, CDR2 YYEEEE. CDR3 sequence: CASSTTITGVPYNEKLFF. Here the CDR3 DNA reads TGTGCCAGCAGCACAACCATAACAGGGGTACCATATAATGAAAAACTGTTTTTT.

This rearrangement joins TRBV10-2 to TRBJ2-3, with TRBD2 matching 12 bases. Per germline, CDR1 WSHSY and CDR2 SAAADI. There are 14 residues in the CDR3. V gave up 8 bases and J gave up 6 bases; unmatched junction bases: 6. The CDR3 here is CASELAGGTDTQYF. The CDR3 coding sequence is TGCGCCAGCGAACTAGCGGGAGGAACCGATACGCAGTATTTT.

The chain has TRBV7-2 and TRBJ1-1; no firm D call. Between the trimmed V and J ends, which lost 7 bases and 4 bases, there was a span of 7 bases. CDR3 size: 11 residues. CDR1 is SGHTA, CDR2 FQGNSA, per germline. CDR3: CASIIGTEAFF. The CDR3 bases are TGTGCCAGCATCATCGGCACTGAAGCTTTCTTT.

This clone has just one count. The J gene is TRBJ1-2, the V gene TRBV5-6; D uncertain. V was trimmed by 3 bases and J by 5 bases, leaving 8 bases between them. Germline V gene data show CDR1 as SGHDT and CDR2 as YYEEEE. This CDR3 contains 12 residues. CDR3 protein: CASSYGEYGYTF. The DNA of the CDR3 is TGTGCCAGCAGCTATGGAGAGTATGGCTACACCTTC.

The V call is TRBV18, the J call TRBJ1-2; TRBD1 aligns across 9 bases. The CDR3 is made up of 14 amino acids. V shed 1 base and J 3 bases; nucleotides not matched to a gene: 0. Germline values: CDR1 KGHSH, CDR2 LQKENI. The CDR3 DNA sequence: TGTGCCAGCTCACCACGGACAGGGGACTATGGCTACACCTTC. Amino acids: CASSPRTGDYGYTF.

The chain links TRBV13 to TRBJ1-1; no definite D call. Germline CDR1 is PRHDT and CDR2 is FYEKMQ (reference sequence). The ends were cut back, 7 bases at V and 0 bases at J, with 15 bases in the middle. This CDR3 comprises 15 residues. This CDR3 is CASNRRVRVNTEAFF. DNA of the CDR3: TGTGCCAGCAACCGGAGGGTCAGAGTGAACACTGAAGCTTTCTTT.

This clone was seen once. This chain connects TRBV2 to TRBJ2-1, with 7 bases matching TRBD2. CDR3 length: 14 residues. Germline values: CDR1 SNHLY, CDR2 FYNNEI. V was clipped by 7 bases and J by 7 bases; unmatched bases: 10. The CDR3 DNA reads as TGTGCCAGCACCTGGACTAGTTCTCTTAATGAGCAGTTCTTC. Residues: CASTWTSSLNEQFF.